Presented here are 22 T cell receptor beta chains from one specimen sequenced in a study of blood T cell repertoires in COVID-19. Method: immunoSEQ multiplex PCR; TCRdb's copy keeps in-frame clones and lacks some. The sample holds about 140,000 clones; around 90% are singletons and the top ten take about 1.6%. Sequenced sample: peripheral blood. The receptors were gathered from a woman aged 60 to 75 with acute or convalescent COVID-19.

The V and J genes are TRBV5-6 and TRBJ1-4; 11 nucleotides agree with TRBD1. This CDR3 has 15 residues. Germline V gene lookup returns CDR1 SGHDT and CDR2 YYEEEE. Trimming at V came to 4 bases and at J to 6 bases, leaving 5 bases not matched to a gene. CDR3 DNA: TGTGCCAGCAGCCCCCTGGGACAGGGGGATGAAAAACTGTTTTTT. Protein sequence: CASSPLGQGDEKLFF.

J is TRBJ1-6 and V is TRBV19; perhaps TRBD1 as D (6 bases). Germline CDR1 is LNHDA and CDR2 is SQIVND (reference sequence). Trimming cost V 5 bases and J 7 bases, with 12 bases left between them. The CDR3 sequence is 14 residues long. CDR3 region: CASSQQGRNSPLHF. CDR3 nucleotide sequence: TGTGCCAGTAGTCAACAGGGAAGGAATTCACCCCTCCACTTT.

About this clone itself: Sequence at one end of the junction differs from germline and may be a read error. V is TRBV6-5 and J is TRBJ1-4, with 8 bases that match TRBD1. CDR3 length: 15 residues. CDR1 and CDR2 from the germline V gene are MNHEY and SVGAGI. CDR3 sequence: CASSSSTGVDEELFF. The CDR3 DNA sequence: TGTGCCAGCAGTTCATCGACAGGGGTGGATGAAGAACTGTTTTTT.

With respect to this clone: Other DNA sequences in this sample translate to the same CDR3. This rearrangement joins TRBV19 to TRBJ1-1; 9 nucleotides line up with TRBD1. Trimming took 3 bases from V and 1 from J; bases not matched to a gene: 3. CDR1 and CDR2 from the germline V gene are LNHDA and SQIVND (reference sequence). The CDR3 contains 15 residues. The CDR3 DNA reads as TGTGCCAGTAGTATCAGGGACAGGGCGAACACTGAAGCTTTCTTT. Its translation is CASSIRDRANTEAFF.

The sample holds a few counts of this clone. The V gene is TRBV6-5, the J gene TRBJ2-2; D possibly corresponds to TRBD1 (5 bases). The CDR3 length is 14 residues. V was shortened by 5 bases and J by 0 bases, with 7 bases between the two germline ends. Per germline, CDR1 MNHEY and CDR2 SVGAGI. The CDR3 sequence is CASSQDTNTGELFF. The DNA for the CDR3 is TGTGCCAGCAGTCAGGACACGAACACCGGGGAGCTGTTTTTT.

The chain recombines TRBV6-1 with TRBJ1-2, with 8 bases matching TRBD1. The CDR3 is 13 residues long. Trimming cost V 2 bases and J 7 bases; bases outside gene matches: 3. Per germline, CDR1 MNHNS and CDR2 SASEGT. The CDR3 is CASSEYRGSGYTF. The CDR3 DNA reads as TGTGCCAGCAGTGAATACAGGGGGAGTGGCTACACCTTC.

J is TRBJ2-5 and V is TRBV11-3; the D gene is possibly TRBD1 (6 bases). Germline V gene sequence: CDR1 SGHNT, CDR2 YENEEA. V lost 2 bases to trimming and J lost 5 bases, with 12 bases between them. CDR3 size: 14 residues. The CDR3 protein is CASSLQGIEETQYF. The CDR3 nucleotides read TGTGCCAGCAGCTTACAGGGGATCGAGGAGACCCAGTACTTC.

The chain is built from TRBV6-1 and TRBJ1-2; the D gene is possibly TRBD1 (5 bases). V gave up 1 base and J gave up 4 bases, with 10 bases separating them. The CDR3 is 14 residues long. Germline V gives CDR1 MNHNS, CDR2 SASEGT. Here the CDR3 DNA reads TGTGCCAGCAGTGAAGACCCAGGGCCCTATGGCTACACCTTC. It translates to CASSEDPGPYGYTF.

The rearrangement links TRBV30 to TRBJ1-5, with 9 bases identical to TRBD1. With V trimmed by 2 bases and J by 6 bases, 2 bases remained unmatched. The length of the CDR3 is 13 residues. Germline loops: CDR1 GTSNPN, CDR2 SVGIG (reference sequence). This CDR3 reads CAWSYRGPQPQHF. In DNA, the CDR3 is TGTGCCTGGAGTTACAGGGGGCCTCAGCCCCAGCATTTT.

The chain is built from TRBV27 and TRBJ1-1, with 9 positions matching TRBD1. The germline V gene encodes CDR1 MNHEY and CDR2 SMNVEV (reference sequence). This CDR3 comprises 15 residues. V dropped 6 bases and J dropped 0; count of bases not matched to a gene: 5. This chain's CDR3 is CASRGDRVMNTEAFF. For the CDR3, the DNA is TGTGCCAGCAGGGGGGACAGGGTAATGAACACTGAAGCTTTCTTT.

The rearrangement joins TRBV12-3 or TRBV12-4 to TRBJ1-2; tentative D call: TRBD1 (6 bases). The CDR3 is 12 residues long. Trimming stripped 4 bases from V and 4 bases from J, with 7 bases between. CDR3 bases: TGTGCCAGCAGTTCGACAGGCTATGGCTACACCTTC. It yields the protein CASSSTGYGYTF.

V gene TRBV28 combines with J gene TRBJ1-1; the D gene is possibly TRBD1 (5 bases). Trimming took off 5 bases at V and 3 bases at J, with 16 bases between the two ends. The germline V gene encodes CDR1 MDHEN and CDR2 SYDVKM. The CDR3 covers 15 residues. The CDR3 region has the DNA TGTGCCAGCAGTCCAGTTCGGAAGGGGCACACTGAAGCTTTCTTT. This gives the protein CASSPVRKGHTEAFF.

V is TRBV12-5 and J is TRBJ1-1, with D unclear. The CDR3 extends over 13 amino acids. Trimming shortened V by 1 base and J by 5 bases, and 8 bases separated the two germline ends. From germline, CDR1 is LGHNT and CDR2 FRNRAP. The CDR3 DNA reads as TGTGCTAGTGGTTTGGAGGCGGGAACTGAAGCTTTCTTT. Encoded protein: CASGLEAGTEAFF.

The CDR3 sequence: CASSTSSGGNLWQGTDTQYF. The DNA for the CDR3 is TGTGCCAGCAGCACCTCTAGCGGGGGGAACTTATGGCAGGGCACAGATACGCAGTATTTT. The chain employs TRBV21-1 and TRBJ2-3; the tabulated D call, TRBD2, remains unverified against the DNA. TRBV21-1 is deemed a pseudogene. The length of the CDR3 is 20 residues.

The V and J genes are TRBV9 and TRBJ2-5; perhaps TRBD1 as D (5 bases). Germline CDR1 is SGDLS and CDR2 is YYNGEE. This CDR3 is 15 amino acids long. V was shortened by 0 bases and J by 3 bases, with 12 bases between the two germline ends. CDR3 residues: CASSVAGWQEETQYF. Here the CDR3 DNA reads TGTGCCAGCAGCGTAGCAGGGTGGCAAGAAGAGACCCAGTACTTC. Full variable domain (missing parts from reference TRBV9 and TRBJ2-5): DSGVTQTPKHLITATGQRVTLRCSPRSGDLSVYWYQQSLDQGLQFLIQYYNGEERAKGNILERFSAQQFPDLHSELNLSSLELGDSALYFCASSVAGWQEETQYFGPGTRLLVL.

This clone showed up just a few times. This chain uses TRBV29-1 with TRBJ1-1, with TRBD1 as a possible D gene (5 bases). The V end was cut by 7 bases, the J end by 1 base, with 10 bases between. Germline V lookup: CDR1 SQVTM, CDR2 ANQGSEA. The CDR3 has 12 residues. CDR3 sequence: CSADTGNTEAFF. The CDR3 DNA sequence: TGCAGCGCAGACACAGGGAACACTGAAGCTTTCTTT. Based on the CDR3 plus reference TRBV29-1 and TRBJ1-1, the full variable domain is SAVISQKPSRDICQRGTSLTIQCQVDSQVTMMFWYRQQPGQSLTLIATANQGSEATYESGFVIDKFPISRPNLTFSTLTVSNMSPEDSSIYLCSADTGNTEAFFGQGTRLTVV.

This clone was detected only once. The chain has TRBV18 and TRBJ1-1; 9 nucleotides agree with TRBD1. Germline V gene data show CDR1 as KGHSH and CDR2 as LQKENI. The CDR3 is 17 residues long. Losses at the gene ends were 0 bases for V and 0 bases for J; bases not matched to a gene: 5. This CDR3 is CASSPPGQGGVNTEAFF. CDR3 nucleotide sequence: TGTGCCAGCTCACCACCGGGACAGGGAGGGGTGAACACTGAAGCTTTCTTT.

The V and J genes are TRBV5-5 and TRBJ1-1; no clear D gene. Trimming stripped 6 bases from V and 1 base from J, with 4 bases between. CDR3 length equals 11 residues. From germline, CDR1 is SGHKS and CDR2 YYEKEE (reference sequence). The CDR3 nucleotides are TGTGCCAGCACCCAGAACACTGAAGCTTTCTTT. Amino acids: CASTQNTEAFF.

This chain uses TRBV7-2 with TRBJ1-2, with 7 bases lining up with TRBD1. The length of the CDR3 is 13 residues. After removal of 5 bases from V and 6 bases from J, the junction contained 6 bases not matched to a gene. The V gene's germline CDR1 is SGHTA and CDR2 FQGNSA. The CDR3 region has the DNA TGTGCCAGCAGCGGACAGGTTCTGAATGGCTACACCTTC. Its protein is CASSGQVLNGYTF.

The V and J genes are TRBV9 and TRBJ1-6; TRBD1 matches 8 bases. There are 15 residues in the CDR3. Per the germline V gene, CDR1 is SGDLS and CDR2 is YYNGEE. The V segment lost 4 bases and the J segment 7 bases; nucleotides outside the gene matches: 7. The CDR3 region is CASSPQTGDNSPLHF. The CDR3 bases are TGTGCCAGCAGCCCTCAGACAGGGGACAATTCACCCCTCCACTTT.

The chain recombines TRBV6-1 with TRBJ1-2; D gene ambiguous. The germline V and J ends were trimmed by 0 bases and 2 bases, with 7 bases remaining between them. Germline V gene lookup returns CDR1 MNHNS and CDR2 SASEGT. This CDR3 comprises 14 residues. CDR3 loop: CASSEASSNYGYTF. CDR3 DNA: TGTGCCAGCAGTGAAGCCAGTTCGAACTATGGCTACACCTTC.

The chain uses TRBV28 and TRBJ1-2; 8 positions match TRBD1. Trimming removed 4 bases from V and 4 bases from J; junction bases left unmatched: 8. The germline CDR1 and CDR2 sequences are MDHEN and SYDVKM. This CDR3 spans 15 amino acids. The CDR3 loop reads CASSSQGARPYGYTF. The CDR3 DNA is TGTGCCAGCAGTTCCCAGGGGGCGCGACCCTATGGCTACACCTTC.